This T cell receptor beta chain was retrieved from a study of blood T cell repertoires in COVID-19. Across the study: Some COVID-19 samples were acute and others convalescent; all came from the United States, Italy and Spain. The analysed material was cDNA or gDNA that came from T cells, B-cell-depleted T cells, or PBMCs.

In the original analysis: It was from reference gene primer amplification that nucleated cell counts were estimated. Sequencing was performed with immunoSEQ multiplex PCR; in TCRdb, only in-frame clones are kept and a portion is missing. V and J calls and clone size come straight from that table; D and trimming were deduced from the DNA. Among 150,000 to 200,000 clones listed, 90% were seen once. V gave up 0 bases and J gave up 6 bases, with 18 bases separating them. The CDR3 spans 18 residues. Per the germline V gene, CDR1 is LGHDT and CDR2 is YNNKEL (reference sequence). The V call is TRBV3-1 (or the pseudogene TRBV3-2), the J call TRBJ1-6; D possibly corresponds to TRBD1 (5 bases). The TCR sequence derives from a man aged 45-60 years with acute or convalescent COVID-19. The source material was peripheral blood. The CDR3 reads CASSQDSPRGTGNSPLHF. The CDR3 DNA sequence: TGTGCCAGCAGCCAAGATAGCCCACGGGGGACTGGTAATTCACCCCTCCACTTT.